This T cell receptor (beta chain) was recovered during a study of identifying expanded T cells in peripheral blood. Libraries were prepared by immunoSEQ multiplex PCR; TCRdb keeps only in-frame clonotypes and omits some of them. Of fewer than 65,000 clones listed, around 87% were seen once; the top ten hold 4.7%. CDR3 length equals 15 residues. Germline assignment: CDR1 SEHNR and CDR2 FQNEAQ (reference sequence). V lost 4 bases and J lost 8, with 21 bases in between. This TCR came from a person between 18 and 70 years old in good health. Sequencing was done on a sample of blood. The V call is TRBV7-9, the J call TRBJ2-7; D perhaps matches TRBD1 (6 bases). CDR3 sequence reads: CASSSETLDRLKQYF. The CDR3 bases are TGTGCCAGCAGCTCCGAGACCCTCGACAGGCTCAAGCAGTACTTC.